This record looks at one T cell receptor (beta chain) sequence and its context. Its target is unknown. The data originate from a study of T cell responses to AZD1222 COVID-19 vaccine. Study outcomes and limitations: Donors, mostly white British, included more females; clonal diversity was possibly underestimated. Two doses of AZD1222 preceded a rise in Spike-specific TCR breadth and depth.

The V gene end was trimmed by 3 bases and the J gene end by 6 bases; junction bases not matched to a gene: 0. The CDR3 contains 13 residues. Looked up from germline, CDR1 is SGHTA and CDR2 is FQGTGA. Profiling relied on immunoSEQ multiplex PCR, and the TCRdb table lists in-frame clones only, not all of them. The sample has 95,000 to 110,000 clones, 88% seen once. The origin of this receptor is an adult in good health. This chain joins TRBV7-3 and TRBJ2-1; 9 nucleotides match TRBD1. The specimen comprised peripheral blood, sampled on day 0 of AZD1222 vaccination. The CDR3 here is CASSLGQGNEQFF. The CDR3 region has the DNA TGTGCCAGCAGCTTGGGACAGGGCAATGAGCAGTTCTTC.